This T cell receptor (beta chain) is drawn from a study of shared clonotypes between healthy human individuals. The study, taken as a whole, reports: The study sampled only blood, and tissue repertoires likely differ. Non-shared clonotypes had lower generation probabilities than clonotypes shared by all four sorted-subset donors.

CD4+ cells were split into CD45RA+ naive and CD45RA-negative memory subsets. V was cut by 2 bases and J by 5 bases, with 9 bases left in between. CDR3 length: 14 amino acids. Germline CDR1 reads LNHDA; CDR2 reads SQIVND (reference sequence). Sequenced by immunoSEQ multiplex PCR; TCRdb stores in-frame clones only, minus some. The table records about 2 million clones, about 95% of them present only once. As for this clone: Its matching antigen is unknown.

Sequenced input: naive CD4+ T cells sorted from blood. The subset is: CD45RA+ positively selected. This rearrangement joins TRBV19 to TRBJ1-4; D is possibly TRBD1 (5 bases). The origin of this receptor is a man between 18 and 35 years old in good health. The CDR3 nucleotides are TGTGCCAGTAGTATAACAGGTGCCAATGAAAAACTGTTTTTT. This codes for CASSITGANEKLFF.